The rows below give T cell receptor beta chains drawn from one sample of a study of T cell responses to AZD1222 COVID-19 vaccine. TCRdb's table, derived via immunoSEQ multiplex PCR, lists solely in-frame clones and lacks some. The table lists 75,000 to 90,000 clones, 70% to 85% of them singletons. Sequenced here: peripheral blood, sampled on day 0 of AZD1222 vaccination. All receptors derive from an adult in good health. CDR3s include the opening cysteine and the closing phenylalanine or tryptophan. The D gene is left open where the match is weak. Not all rows give a size; the values are once, few, many and, for expanded clones, a class.

j_gene: TRBJ1-4; v_gene: TRBV3-1/TRBV3-2; abundance: .; d_gene: .; CDR3nt: TGTGCCAGCAGCCAAGTCGGGTCGCCTAATGAAAAACTGTTTTTT; CDR3aa: CASSQVGSPNEKLFF
j_gene: TRBJ2-1; v_gene: TRBV5-1; abundance: .; d_gene: TRBD2; CDR3nt: TGCGCCAGCAGCTTGGTAAGCGGGAGACCCTACAATGAGCAGTTCTTC; CDR3aa: CASSLVSGRPYNEQFF
j_gene: TRBJ2-1; v_gene: TRBV14; abundance: .; d_gene: .; CDR3nt: TGTGCCAGCAGCCTTAACCCGGGAGACAATGAGCAGTTCTTC; CDR3aa: CASSLNPGDNEQFF
j_gene: TRBJ1-5; v_gene: TRBV6-5; abundance: once; d_gene: .; CDR3nt: TGTGCCAGCACCATCGAGTCTAGCAATCAGCCCCAGCATTTT; CDR3aa: CASTIESSNQPQHF
j_gene: TRBJ2-3; v_gene: TRBV6-2/TRBV6-3; abundance: .; d_gene: .; CDR3nt: TGTGCCAGCAGTTACTATTCGGGAGCCCTCCCTAGCACAGATACGCAGTATTTT; CDR3aa: CASSYYSGALPSTDTQYF
j_gene: TRBJ1-2; v_gene: TRBV5-4; abundance: .; d_gene: .; CDR3nt: TGTGCCAGCAGCACCGGACACTATTATGGCTACACCTTC; CDR3aa: CASSTGHYYGYTF
j_gene: TRBJ2-1; v_gene: TRBV12-3/TRBV12-4; abundance: .; d_gene: .; CDR3nt: TGTGCCAGCAGTTCCCACAATGAGCAGTTCTTC; CDR3aa: CASSSHNEQFF
j_gene: TRBJ1-1; v_gene: TRBV2; abundance: .; d_gene: .; CDR3nt: TGTGCCAGCAGGCCCGGGGGGAGTCTTGAAGCTTTCTTT; CDR3aa: CASRPGGSLEAFF
j_gene: TRBJ2-7; v_gene: TRBV5-1; abundance: once; d_gene: .; CDR3nt: TGCGCCAGCAGCTTAGGGACGTCTGGGGTCGAGCAGTACTTC; CDR3aa: CASSLGTSGVEQYF
j_gene: TRBJ1-2; v_gene: TRBV27; abundance: few; d_gene: .; CDR3nt: TGTGCCAGCAGTTTTAGGGGAGGGTATGGCTACACCTTC; CDR3aa: CASSFRGGYGYTF
j_gene: TRBJ2-5; v_gene: TRBV5-6; abundance: .; d_gene: .; CDR3nt: TGTGCCAGCAGCCTGGCTGTCCAGACCCAGTACTTC; CDR3aa: CASSLAVQTQYF
j_gene: TRBJ2-1; v_gene: TRBV2; abundance: .; d_gene: .; CDR3nt: TGTGCCAGCATCGCCCCCGCCCCGGGGGCGATGGGACTAAGGGCCCACAATGAGCAGTTCTTC; CDR3aa: CASIAPAPGAMGLRAHNEQFF
j_gene: TRBJ1-5; v_gene: TRBV6-2/TRBV6-3; abundance: .; d_gene: TRBD1; CDR3nt: TGTGCCAGCAGTTACTCAGGGGGCAGCCAGCCCCAGCATTTT; CDR3aa: CASSYSGGSQPQHF
j_gene: TRBJ1-2; v_gene: TRBV5-6; abundance: .; d_gene: TRBD1; CDR3nt: TGTGCCAGCAGCTACCGGGACAGGGTTGGCTATGGCTACACCTTC; CDR3aa: CASSYRDRVGYGYTF
j_gene: TRBJ1-5; v_gene: TRBV2; abundance: few; d_gene: .; CDR3nt: TGTGCCAGCAGTGACCAGGGGAATTATCAGCCCCAGCATTTT; CDR3aa: CASSDQGNYQPQHF
j_gene: TRBJ2-5; v_gene: TRBV6-5; abundance: .; d_gene: .; CDR3nt: TGTGCCAGCACGGCCTTAGGGGGGGAGACCCAGTACTTC; CDR3aa: CASTALGGETQYF
j_gene: TRBJ2-2; v_gene: TRBV30; abundance: few; d_gene: .; CDR3nt: TGTGCCTGGACTCGGGACGAATGGGGGGAGCTGTTTTTT; CDR3aa: CAWTRDEWGELFF
j_gene: TRBJ2-2; v_gene: TRBV27; abundance: .; d_gene: TRBD2; CDR3nt: TGTGCCAGCAGTCTGCGAGGGAGGGCGGTCGGGGAGCTGTTTTTT; CDR3aa: CASSLRGRAVGELFF
j_gene: TRBJ2-1; v_gene: TRBV2; abundance: few; d_gene: .; CDR3nt: TGTGCCAGCAGTTATTATAATGAGCAGTTCTTC; CDR3aa: CASSYYNEQFF
j_gene: TRBJ1-1; v_gene: TRBV3-1/TRBV3-2; abundance: .; d_gene: .; CDR3nt: TGTGCCAGCAGCCCCCGGGGCAATGAGGGCACTGAAGCTTTCTTT; CDR3aa: CASSPRGNEGTEAFF
j_gene: TRBJ2-2; v_gene: TRBV24-1; abundance: .; d_gene: .; CDR3nt: TGTGCCACCAGTGATCAGCTCGGGACCGCGAACACCGGGGAGCTGTTTTTT; CDR3aa: CATSDQLGTANTGELFF
j_gene: TRBJ2-1; v_gene: TRBV2; abundance: .; d_gene: TRBD1; CDR3nt: TGTGCCAGCAGACAGGGGCAATACAATGAGCAGTTCTTC; CDR3aa: CASRQGQYNEQFF
j_gene: TRBJ1-2; v_gene: TRBV12-3/TRBV12-4; abundance: once; d_gene: .; CDR3nt: TGTGCCAGCAGTTTAGGGGGGCGGTATGGCTACACCTTC; CDR3aa: CASSLGGRYGYTF
j_gene: TRBJ1-2; v_gene: TRBV19; abundance: .; d_gene: TRBD1; CDR3nt: TGTGCCAGCTCGACAGGGCTGGGGACGTTAGGTGGCTACACCTTC; CDR3aa: CASSTGLGTLGGYTF